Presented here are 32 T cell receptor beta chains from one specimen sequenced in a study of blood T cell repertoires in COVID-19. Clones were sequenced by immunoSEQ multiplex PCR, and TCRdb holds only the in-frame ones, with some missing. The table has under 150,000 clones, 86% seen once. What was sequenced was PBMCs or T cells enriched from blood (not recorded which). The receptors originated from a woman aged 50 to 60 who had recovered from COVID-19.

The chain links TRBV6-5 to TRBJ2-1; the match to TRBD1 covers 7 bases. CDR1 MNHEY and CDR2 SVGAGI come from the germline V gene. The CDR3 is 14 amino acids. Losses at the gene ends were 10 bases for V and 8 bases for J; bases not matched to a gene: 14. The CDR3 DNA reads TGTGCCACCCGCGGAGAGGGGGCGTACGATGAGCAGTTCTTC. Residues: CATRGEGAYDEQFF.

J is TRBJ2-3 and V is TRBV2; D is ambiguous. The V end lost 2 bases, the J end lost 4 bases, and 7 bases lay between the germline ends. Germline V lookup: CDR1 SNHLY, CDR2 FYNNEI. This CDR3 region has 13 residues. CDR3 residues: CASSETFSDTQYF. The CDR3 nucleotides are TGTGCCAGCAGTGAAACATTTTCAGATACGCAGTATTTT.

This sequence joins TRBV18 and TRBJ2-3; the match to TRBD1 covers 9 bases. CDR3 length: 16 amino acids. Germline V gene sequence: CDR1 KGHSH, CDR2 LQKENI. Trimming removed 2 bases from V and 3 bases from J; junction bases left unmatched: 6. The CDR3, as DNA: TGTGCCAGCTCACCAACGGGACAGGGTCTAACAGATACGCAGTATTTT. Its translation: CASSPTGQGLTDTQYF.

CDR3 residues: CASSMQRGRYTQYF. DNA of the CDR3: TGTGCCAGTAGTATGCAGCGGGGGCGGTATACGCAGTATTTT. The chain links TRBV19 to TRBJ2-3; 8 nucleotides align to TRBD2. Germline V gene lookup returns CDR1 LNHDA and CDR2 SQIVND (reference sequence). This CDR3 is built from 14 residues. V lost 3 bases, J lost 7 bases, and 6 bases stayed unmatched. Based on the CDR3 plus reference TRBV19 and TRBJ2-3, the full variable domain is DGGITQSPKYLFRKEGQNVTLSCEQNLNHDAMYWYRQDPGQGLRLIYYSQIVNDFQKGDIAEGYSVSREKKESFPLTVTSAQKNPTAFYLCASSMQRGRYTQYFGPGTRLTVL.

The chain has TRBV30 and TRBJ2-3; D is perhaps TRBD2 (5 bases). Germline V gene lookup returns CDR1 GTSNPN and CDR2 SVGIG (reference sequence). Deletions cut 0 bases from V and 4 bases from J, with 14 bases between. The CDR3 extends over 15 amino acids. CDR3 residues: CAWSVGSSGPDTQYF. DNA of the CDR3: TGTGCCTGGAGTGTAGGGTCGAGCGGCCCAGATACGCAGTATTTT.

In nucleotides, the CDR3 is TGTGCCATCTCCCACGGGGTATACAATGAGCAGTTCTTC. This sequence encodes CAISHGVYNEQFF. This chain joins TRBV19 and TRBJ2-1; tentative D call: TRBD2 (5 bases). The CDR3 extends over 13 amino acids. From germline, CDR1 is LNHDA and CDR2 SQIVND (reference sequence). V was shortened by 10 bases and J by 4 bases, with 14 bases between the two germline ends.

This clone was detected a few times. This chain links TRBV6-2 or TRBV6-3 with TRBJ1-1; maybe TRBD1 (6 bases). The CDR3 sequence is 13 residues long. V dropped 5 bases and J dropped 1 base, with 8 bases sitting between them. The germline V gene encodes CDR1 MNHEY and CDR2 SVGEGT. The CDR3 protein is CASSRQENTEAFF. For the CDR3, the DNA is TGTGCCAGCAGTCGACAGGAGAACACTGAAGCTTTCTTT.

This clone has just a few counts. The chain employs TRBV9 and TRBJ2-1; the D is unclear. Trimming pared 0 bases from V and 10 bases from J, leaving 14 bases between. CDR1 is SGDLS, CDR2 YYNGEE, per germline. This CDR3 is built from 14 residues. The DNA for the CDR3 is TGTGCCAGCAGCGTAGATGGTCGGCGGCTCGAGCAGTTCTTC. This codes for CASSVDGRRLEQFF.

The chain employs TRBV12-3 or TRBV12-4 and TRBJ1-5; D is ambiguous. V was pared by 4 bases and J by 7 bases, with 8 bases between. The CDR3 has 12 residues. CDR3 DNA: TGTGCCAGCAGTTGTGAGGGCCAGCCCCAGCATTTT. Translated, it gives CASSCEGQPQHF.

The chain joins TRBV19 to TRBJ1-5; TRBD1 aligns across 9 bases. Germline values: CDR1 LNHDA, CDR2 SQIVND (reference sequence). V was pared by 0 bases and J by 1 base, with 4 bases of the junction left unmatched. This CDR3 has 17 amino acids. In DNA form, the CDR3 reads TGTGCCAGTAGTATAGAGGGACAGGGTAGGAGCAATCAGCCCCAGCATTTT. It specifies CASSIEGQGRSNQPQHF.

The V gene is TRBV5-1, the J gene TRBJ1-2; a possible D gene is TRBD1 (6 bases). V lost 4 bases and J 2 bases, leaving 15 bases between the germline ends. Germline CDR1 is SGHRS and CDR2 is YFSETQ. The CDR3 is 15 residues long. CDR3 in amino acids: CASSMGAGRNYGYTF. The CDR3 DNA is TGCGCCAGCAGCATGGGGGCAGGTCGGAACTATGGCTACACCTTC.

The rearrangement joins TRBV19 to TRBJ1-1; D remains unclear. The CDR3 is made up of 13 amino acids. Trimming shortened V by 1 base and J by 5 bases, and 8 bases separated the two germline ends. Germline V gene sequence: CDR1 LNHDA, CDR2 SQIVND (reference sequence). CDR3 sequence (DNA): TGTGCCAGTAGTATAGGCACCGGGACTGAAGCTTTCTTT. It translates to CASSIGTGTEAFF.

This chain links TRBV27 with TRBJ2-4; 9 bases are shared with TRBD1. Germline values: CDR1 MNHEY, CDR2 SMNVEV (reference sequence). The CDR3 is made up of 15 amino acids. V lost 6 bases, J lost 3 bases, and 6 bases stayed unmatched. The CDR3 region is CASSMDRGSKNIQYF. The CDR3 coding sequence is TGTGCCAGCAGCATGGACAGGGGTAGCAAAAACATTCAGTACTTC.

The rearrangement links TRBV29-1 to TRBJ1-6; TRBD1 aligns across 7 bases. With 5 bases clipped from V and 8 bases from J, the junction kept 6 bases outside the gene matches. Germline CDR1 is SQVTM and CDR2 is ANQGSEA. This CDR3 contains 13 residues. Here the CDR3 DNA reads TGCAGCGTTCGGGACAGTTCGGATTCACCCCTCCACTTT. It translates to CSVRDSSDSPLHF.

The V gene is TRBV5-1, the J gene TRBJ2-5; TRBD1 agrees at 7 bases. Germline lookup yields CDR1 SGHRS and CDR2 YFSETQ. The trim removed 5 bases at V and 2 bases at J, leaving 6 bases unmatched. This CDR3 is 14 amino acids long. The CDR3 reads CASREGAAQETQYF. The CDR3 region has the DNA TGCGCCAGCAGAGAGGGGGCAGCTCAAGAGACCCAGTACTTC.

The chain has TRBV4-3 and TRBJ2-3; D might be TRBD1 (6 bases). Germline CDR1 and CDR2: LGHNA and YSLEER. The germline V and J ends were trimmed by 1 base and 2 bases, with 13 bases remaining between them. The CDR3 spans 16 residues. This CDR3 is CASSQAPQGLTDTQYF. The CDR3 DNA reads TGCGCCAGCAGCCAAGCTCCCCAGGGGCTCACAGATACGCAGTATTTT.

CDR3 protein: CASSPIPGINTGELFF. As DNA, the CDR3 is TGTGCCAGCAGCCCAATCCCCGGGATAAACACCGGGGAGCTGTTTTTT. This sequence joins TRBV11-2 and TRBJ2-2; D is perhaps TRBD2 (5 bases). This CDR3 has 16 amino acids. Trimming took 5 bases from V and 2 from J, leaving 15 bases between them. Germline lookup yields CDR1 SGHAT and CDR2 FQNNGV.

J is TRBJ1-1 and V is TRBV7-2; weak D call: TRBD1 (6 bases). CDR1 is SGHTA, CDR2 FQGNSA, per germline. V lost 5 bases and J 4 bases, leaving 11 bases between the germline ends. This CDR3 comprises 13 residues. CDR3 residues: CASSIQGFTEAFF. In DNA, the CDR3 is TGTGCCAGCAGCATACAGGGTTTCACTGAAGCTTTCTTT.

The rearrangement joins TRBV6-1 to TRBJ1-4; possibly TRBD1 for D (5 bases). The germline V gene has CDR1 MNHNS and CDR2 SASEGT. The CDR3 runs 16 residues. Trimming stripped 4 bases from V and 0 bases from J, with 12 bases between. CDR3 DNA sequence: TGTGCCAGCAGTGTAGACAGATACGCAACTAATGAAAAACTGTTTTTT. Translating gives CASSVDRYATNEKLFF.

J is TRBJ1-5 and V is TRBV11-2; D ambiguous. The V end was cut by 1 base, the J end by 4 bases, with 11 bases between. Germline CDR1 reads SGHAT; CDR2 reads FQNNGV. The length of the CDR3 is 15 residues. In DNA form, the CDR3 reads TGTGCCAGCAGCTTAGTGTCCGCGGGGAATCAGCCCCAGCATTTT. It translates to CASSLVSAGNQPQHF.

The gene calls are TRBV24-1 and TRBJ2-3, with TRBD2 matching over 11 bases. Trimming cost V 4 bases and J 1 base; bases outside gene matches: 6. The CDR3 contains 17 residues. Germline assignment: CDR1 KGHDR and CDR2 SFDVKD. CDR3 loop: CATSEGLAGGRTDTQYF. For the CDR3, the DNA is TGTGCCACCAGTGAGGGGCTAGCGGGGGGCCGCACAGATACGCAGTATTTT.

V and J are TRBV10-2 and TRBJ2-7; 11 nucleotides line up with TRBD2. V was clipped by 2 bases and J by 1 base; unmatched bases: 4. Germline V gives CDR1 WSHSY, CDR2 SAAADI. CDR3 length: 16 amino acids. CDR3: CASSETGLAGSYEQYF. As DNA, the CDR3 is TGCGCCAGCAGTGAGACCGGACTAGCGGGTTCCTACGAGCAGTACTTC.

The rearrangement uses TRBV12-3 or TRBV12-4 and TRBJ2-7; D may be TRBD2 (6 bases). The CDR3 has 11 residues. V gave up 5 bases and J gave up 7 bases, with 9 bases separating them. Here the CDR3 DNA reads TGTGCCAGCAGTCCGGGGGAGGAGCAGTACTTC. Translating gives CASSPGEEQYF.

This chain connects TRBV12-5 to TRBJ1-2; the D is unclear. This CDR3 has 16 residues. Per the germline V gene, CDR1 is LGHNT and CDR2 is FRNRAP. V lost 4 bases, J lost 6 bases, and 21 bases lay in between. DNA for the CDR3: TGTGCTAGTGGTTCGGATATCCGGGAGAATGGGGATGGCTACACCTTC. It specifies CASGSDIRENGDGYTF.

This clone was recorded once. This CDR3 is CASSLALDRGYEQYF. The CDR3 region has the DNA TGCGCCAGCAGCTTGGCCCTGGACCGGGGCTACGAGCAGTACTTC. The rearrangement uses TRBV5-1 and TRBJ2-7, with D perhaps matching TRBD2 (5 bases). The CDR3 contains 15 residues. The germline gives CDR1 SGHRS, CDR2 YFSETQ. The V gene lost 0 bases and the J gene lost 3 bases, with 13 bases spanning the gap. The variable domain in full, with the rest retrieved from reference TRBV5-1 and TRBJ2-7, is KAGVTQTPRYLIKTRGQQVTLSCSPISGHRSVSWYQQTPGQGLQFLFEYFSETQRNKGNFPGRFSGRQFSNSRSEMNVSTLELGDSALYLCASSLALDRGYEQYFGPGTRLTVT.

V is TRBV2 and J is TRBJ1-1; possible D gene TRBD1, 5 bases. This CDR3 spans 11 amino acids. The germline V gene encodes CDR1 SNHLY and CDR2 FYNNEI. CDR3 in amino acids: CAGGAEIEAFF. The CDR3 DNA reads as TGTGCAGGAGGGGCCGAGATTGAAGCTTTCTTT.

The CDR3 loop reads CASSEGLVRNEQFF. The CDR3 nucleotides are TGCGCCAGCAGCGAGGGACTAGTTAGAAATGAGCAGTTCTTC. The chain recombines TRBV5-1 with TRBJ2-1, with 8 positions matching TRBD2. The germline CDR1 and CDR2 sequences are SGHRS and YFSETQ. The V segment lost 4 bases and the J segment 7 bases; nucleotides outside the gene matches: 7. The CDR3 has 14 amino acids.

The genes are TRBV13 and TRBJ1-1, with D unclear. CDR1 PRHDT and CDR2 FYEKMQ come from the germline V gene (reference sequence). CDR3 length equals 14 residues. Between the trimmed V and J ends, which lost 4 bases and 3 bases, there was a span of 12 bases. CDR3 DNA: TGTGCCAGCAGCTCTACGGGATGGGACACTGAAGCTTTCTTT. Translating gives CASSSTGWDTEAFF.

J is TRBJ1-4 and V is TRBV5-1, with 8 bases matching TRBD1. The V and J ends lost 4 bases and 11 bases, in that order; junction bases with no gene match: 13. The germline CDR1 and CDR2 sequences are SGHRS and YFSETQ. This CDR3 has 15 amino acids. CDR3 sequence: CASSPVDREHFKLFF. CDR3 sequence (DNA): TGCGCCAGCAGCCCGGTGGACAGGGAGCACTTCAAACTGTTTTTT.

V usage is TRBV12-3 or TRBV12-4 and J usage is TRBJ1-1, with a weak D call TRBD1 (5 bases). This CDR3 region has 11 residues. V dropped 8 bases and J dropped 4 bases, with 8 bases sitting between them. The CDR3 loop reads CASGAVTEAFF. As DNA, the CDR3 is TGTGCCAGCGGGGCGGTCACTGAAGCTTTCTTT.

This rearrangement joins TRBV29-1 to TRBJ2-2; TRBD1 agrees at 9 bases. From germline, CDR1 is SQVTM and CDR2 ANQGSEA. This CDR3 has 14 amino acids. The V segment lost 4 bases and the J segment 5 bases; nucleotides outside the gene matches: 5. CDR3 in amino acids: CSVGQTGGTGELFF. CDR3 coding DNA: TGCAGCGTTGGTCAGACAGGGGGAACCGGGGAGCTGTTTTTT.

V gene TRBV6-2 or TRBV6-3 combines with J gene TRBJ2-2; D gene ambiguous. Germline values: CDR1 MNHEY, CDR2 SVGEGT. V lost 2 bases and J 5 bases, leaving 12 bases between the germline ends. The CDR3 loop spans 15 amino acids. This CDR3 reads CASSYAVLRTGELFF. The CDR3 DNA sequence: TGTGCCAGCAGTTACGCAGTCCTCCGTACCGGGGAGCTGTTTTTT.